A selection of T cell receptor beta chains follows, all from one sample in a study of cytomegalovirus exposure and HLA in healthy donors. TCRdb's table, derived via immunoSEQ multiplex PCR, lists solely in-frame clones and lacks some. The top ten clones hold 4.5% to 6.5% of a sample with around 140,000 clones, around nine tenths of them seen once. The specimen was PBMCs. These receptors were taken from a woman in her 30s in good health and CMV-seronegative. Each CDR3 is given with its conserved first and last residue. Fields, in order: J gene, D gene, V gene, clone size, CDR3 protein, CDR3 DNA. D genes are given only for firm matches. Clone size is given for some rows only: seen once, a few or many times, or a class if the clone is expanded.

TRBJ2-2 | - | TRBV5-8 | - | CASSLMGADTGELFF | TGTGCCAGCAGCTTGATGGGGGCGGACACCGGGGAGCTGTTTTTT
TRBJ2-7 | TRBD2 | TRBV27 | - | CASSLGTKTYEQYF | TGTGCCAGCAGCCTCGGGACTAAGACCTACGAGCAGTACTTC
TRBJ1-6 | - | TRBV10-3 | once | CAISPRLGGTPLHF | TGTGCCATCAGCCCCAGACTCGGAGGGACACCCCTCCACTTT
TRBJ2-3 | - | TRBV9 | once | CASSVGGGGSPSTDTQYF | TGTGCCAGCAGCGTAGGGGGCGGGGGCTCCCCTAGCACAGATACGCAGTATTTT
TRBJ2-7 | - | TRBV4-3 | - | CASSQGRAYEQYF | TGCGCCAGCAGCCAAGGACGGGCCTACGAGCAGTACTTC
TRBJ2-1 | TRBD2 | TRBV5-4 | - | CASSLGLAGVYEQFF | TGTGCCAGCAGCTTGGGACTAGCGGGAGTTTATGAGCAGTTCTTC
TRBJ2-3 | TRBD2 | TRBV6-4 | few | CASSESGGGTDTQYF | TGTGCCAGCAGTGAATCCGGGGGGGGCACAGATACGCAGTATTTT
TRBJ2-5 | - | TRBV7-8 | - | CASSLAGGQETQYF | TGTGCCAGCAGCTTAGCGGGGGGACAGGAGACCCAGTACTTC
TRBJ2-6 | - | TRBV10-3 | - | CAISDGSGANVLTF | TGTGCCATCAGTGACGGTTCTGGGGCCAACGTCCTGACTTTC
TRBJ1-2 | TRBD1 | TRBV5-1 | - | CASGQGFNYGYTF | TGCGCCAGCGGACAGGGATTCAACTATGGCTACACCTTC
TRBJ1-6 | - | TRBV6-1 | - | CASKPARGPLHF | TGTGCCAGCAAACCGGCCCGCGGACCCCTCCACTTT
TRBJ2-3 | TRBD2 | TRBV5-4 | - | CASSWRTSGTDTQYF | TGTGCCAGCAGCTGGAGGACTAGCGGGACAGATACGCAGTATTTT
TRBJ2-2 | - | TRBV10-2 | - | CASSEASSLTGGELFF | TGCGCCAGCAGTGAAGCGAGCAGCCTAACTGGCGGGGAGCTGTTTTTT
TRBJ2-1 | - | TRBV4-3 | - | CASSTIGPRSSYNEQFF | TGCGCCAGCAGCACGATCGGTCCCCGAAGCTCCTACAATGAGCAGTTCTTC
TRBJ2-7 | TRBD1 | TRBV5-1 | - | CASSLTGAYEQYF | TGCGCCAGCAGCTTAACAGGGGCCTACGAGCAGTACTTC